This TCR beta chain was found in a study of CD8 T cells in Susac syndrome. It was negative isolation that provided the CD8+ and CD4+ T cells, whereas TEMRA cells were enriched by FACS. RNA amounts of roughly 0.45 to 1 ug underwent reverse transcription with random hexamers. Each CDR3 protein is one row after TCRdb ran MiXCR on the immunoSEQ multiplex PCR reads. This sample carries 120,000 to 150,000 distinct CDR3 sequences, approximately 95% of them seen once, and the ten largest clones take 0.25% to 0.3%. The CDR3 has 14 amino acids. CDR1 and CDR2 (germline): SGHRS, YFSETQ. The trim removed 0 bases at V and 4 bases at J, leaving 4 bases unmatched.

This sequence joins TRBV5-1 and TRBJ2-7, with 7 bases matching TRBD1. The origin of this receptor is a human donor in good health. Sample: CD8+ T cells from PBMCs. This CDR3 is CASSLEGGAYEQYF. CDR3 in DNA: TGCGCCAGCAGCTTGGAAGGGGGCGCGTACGAGCAGTACTTC.